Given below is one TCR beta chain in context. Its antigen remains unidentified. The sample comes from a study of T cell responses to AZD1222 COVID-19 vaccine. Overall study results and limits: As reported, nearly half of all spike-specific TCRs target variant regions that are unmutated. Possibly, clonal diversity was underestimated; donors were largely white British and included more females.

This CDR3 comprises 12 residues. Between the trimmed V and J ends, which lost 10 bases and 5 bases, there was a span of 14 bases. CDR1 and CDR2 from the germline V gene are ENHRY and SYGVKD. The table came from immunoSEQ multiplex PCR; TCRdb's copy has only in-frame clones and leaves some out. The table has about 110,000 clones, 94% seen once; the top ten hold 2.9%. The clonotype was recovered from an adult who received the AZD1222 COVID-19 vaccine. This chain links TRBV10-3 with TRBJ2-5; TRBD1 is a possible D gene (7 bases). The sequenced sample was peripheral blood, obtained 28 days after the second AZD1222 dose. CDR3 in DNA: TGTGCCACCCAGGGGGGCGACGAGACCCAGTACTTC. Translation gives CATQGGDETQYF.